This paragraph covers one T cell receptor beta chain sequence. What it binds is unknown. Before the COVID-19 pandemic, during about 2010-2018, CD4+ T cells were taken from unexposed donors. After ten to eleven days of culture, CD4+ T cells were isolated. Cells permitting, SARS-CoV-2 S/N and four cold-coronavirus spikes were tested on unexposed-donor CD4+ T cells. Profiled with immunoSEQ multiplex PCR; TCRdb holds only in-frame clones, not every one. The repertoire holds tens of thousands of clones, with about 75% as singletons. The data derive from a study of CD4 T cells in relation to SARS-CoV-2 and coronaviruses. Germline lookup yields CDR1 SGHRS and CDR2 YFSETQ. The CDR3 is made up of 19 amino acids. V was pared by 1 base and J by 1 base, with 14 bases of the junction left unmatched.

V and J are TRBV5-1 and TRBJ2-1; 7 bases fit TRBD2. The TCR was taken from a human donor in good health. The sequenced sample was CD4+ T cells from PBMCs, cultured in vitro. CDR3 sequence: CASSLRSTRSGTSYNEQFF. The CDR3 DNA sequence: TGCGCCAGCAGCTTGCGGTCGACCCGAAGCGGGACTTCCTACAATGAGCAGTTCTTC.